Shown below are 28 T cell receptor beta chains from a single sample sequenced in a study of PD-L1 blockade in urothelial cancer. This sample's time point: pretreatment peripheral blood. Profiled with immunoSEQ multiplex PCR; TCRdb holds only in-frame clones, not every one. The sample shows more than 75,000 clones, around 83% of them seen only once. The sample here was PBMCs, taken around atezolizumab (anti-PD-L1) treatment. Every receptor here comes from a man in his fifties or sixties with urothelial cancer.

The chain is built from TRBV11-2 and TRBJ2-7; TRBD2 matches at 13 bases. The CDR3 contains 15 residues. The V segment lost 6 bases and the J segment 6 bases; nucleotides outside the gene matches: 8. CDR1 is SGHAT, CDR2 FQNNGV, per germline. The CDR3 reads CASRDTSGRVGEQYF. CDR3 DNA: TGTGCCAGCAGAGATACTAGCGGGAGGGTTGGCGAGCAGTACTTC.

The chain combines TRBV6-1 with TRBJ2-3, with TRBD1 matching 10 bases. The V segment lost 6 bases and the J segment 15 bases; nucleotides outside the gene matches: 15. CDR1 and CDR2 from the germline V gene are MNHNS and SASEGT. The CDR3 loop spans 14 amino acids. For the CDR3, the DNA is TGTGCCAGCAGCACCCCGGGACAGGGGACCGAACCTTATTTT. This translates into CASSTPGQGTEPYF.

V usage is TRBV5-6 and J usage is TRBJ1-2; D is unclear. CDR1 and CDR2 from the germline V gene are SGHDT and YYEEEE. The V gene lost 2 bases and the J gene lost 0 bases, with 11 bases spanning the gap. This CDR3 region has 15 residues. CDR3 sequence (DNA): TGTGCCAGCAGCTTTTTTTACCGAGCTAACTATGGCTACACCTTC. Its translation: CASSFFYRANYGYTF.

The V gene is TRBV7-2, the J gene TRBJ1-3; D gene uncertain. Germline values: CDR1 SGHTA, CDR2 FQGNSA. The ends were cut back, 1 base at V and 4 bases at J, with 14 bases in the middle. The CDR3 has 16 residues. This chain's CDR3 is CASSLGNRVIGNTIYF. CDR3 coding DNA: TGTGCCAGCAGCTTAGGAAATCGGGTAATCGGAAACACCATATATTTT.

This chain links TRBV18 with TRBJ2-5; perhaps TRBD1 as D (6 bases). The J call may be incorrect, as the DNA end agrees better with TRBJ2-7. CDR3 length equals 12 residues. CDR1 KGHSH and CDR2 LQKENI come from the germline V gene. CDR3 nucleotides: TGTGCCAGCTCTAACAGGGTCCACGAGCAGTACTTC. Encoded protein: CASSNRVHEQYF.

V gene TRBV7-9 combines with J gene TRBJ1-2, with D possibly being TRBD1 (6 bases). V lost 4 bases, J lost 0 bases, and 15 bases lay in between. The germline gives CDR1 SEHNR, CDR2 FQNEAQ (reference sequence). The CDR3 covers 16 residues. The CDR3 coding sequence is TGTGCCAGCAGCTACCAACAGGGATCAGCTAACTATGGCTACACCTTC. Translation: CASSYQQGSANYGYTF.

This clone was counted a few times. V usage is TRBV10-1 and J usage is TRBJ1-4; D may be TRBD1 (6 bases). Trimming left V 6 bases short and J 10 bases short, with 15 bases between. There are 13 residues in the CDR3. Germline V gene sequence: CDR1 WNHNN, CDR2 SYGVQD (reference sequence). CDR3 bases: TGCGCCAGCAGCGACGGGACATCGGGAAAACTGTTTTTT. Protein sequence: CASSDGTSGKLFF.

The rearrangement links TRBV4-1 to TRBJ2-1; 7 nucleotides align to TRBD2. The CDR3 has 16 residues. Germline trimming cut 2 bases from V and 6 bases from J; bases unmatched to any gene: 10. CDR1 is MGHRA, CDR2 YSYEKL, per germline. The CDR3 here is CASSQSGLWGGNEQFF. Here the CDR3 DNA reads TGCGCCAGCAGCCAATCCGGACTGTGGGGGGGCAATGAGCAGTTCTTC.

This clone was seen just once. The J gene is TRBJ2-3, the V gene TRBV25-1; D gene unclear. V was trimmed by 7 bases and J by 5 bases, leaving 16 bases between them. The CDR3 runs 14 residues. Germline V gene lookup returns CDR1 MGHDK and CDR2 SYGVNS. CDR3 sequence reads: CASTPYSPGDTQYF. The DNA for the CDR3 is TGTGCCAGCACCCCCTATTCCCCTGGAGATACGCAGTATTTT.

This chain connects TRBV19 to TRBJ2-7, with 8 bases aligning to TRBD1. CDR1 and CDR2 from the germline V gene are LNHDA and SQIVND (reference sequence). The CDR3 length is 15 residues. V dropped 1 base and J dropped 6; count of bases not matched to a gene: 8. The CDR3 bases are TGTGCCAGTAGTATAGCCGGACAGGGTTCAGGCGAGCAGTACTTC. Amino acids: CASSIAGQGSGEQYF.

This chain uses TRBV9 with TRBJ2-5; 8 bases are shared with TRBD2. V shed 0 bases, J shed 5 bases, and the junction held 3 bases outside the gene matches. Germline values: CDR1 SGDLS, CDR2 YYNGEE. CDR3 length equals 14 residues. DNA for the CDR3: TGTGCCAGCAGCGTAGACGGGGGGGCTGAGACCCAGTACTTC. Encoded protein: CASSVDGGAETQYF.

The chain is built from TRBV12-5 and TRBJ1-1; 7 positions agree with TRBD1. Germline assignment: CDR1 LGHNT and CDR2 FRNRAP. This CDR3 has 14 amino acids. V trimming: 6 bases; J trimming: 3 bases; junction bases outside the gene matches: 7. The CDR3 region has the DNA TGTGCTAGTGGCGGACAGGATAAACACACTGAAGCTTTCTTT. It codes for CASGGQDKHTEAFF.

The chain uses TRBV4-1 and TRBJ1-1, with 7 bases fitting TRBD1. Germline CDR1 and CDR2: MGHRA and YSYEKL. CDR3 size: 15 residues. V trimming: 1 base; J trimming: 1 base; junction bases outside the gene matches: 3. The CDR3 sequence is CASSQGDRKNTEAFF. The CDR3, as DNA: TGCGCCAGCAGCCAAGGGGACAGAAAGAACACTGAAGCTTTCTTT.

CDR3 nucleotides: TGTGCCAGCAGCGAAACCCCCGGGACAGGGCACTATGGCTACACCTTC. Residues: CASSETPGTGHYGYTF. The V and J genes are TRBV9 and TRBJ1-2; 9 positions agree with TRBD1. Trimming removed 3 bases from V and 3 bases from J; junction bases left unmatched: 9. From germline, CDR1 is SGDLS and CDR2 YYNGEE. This CDR3 is built from 16 residues.

The chain recombines TRBV7-7 with TRBJ2-7, with a tentative D call TRBD1 (6 bases). V shed 5 bases and J shed 3 bases, with 11 bases lying between them. The germline CDR1 and CDR2 sequences are SSHAT and FNYEAQ (reference sequence). The CDR3 is 13 residues long. The CDR3: CASSADRGYEQYF. The CDR3 region has the DNA TGTGCCAGCAGCGCGGACAGAGGCTACGAGCAGTACTTC.

The chain employs TRBV10-3 and TRBJ2-7; 9 bases are a match to TRBD1. Germline loops: CDR1 ENHRY, CDR2 SYGVKD. The junction had 4 bases not matched to a gene; V was cut back by 2 bases and J by 5 bases. The CDR3 runs 14 residues. The CDR3 nucleotides are TGTGCCATCAGTGAGAACAGGGGGCCGGACGAGCAGTACTTC. Its protein product is CAISENRGPDEQYF.

This chain links TRBV18 with TRBJ2-3, with D maybe TRBD2 (5 bases). This CDR3 comprises 14 residues. CDR1 is KGHSH and CDR2 is LQKENI in the germline V gene. V was trimmed by 5 bases and J by 5 bases, leaving 14 bases between them. The CDR3 sequence is CASSGGGSRDTQYF. In nucleotides, the CDR3 is TGTGCCAGCTCAGGAGGAGGAAGTAGAGATACGCAGTATTTT.

This rearrangement joins TRBV6-5 to TRBJ1-5; D is unclear. CDR3 size: 15 residues. V shed 8 bases and J shed 1 base, with 15 bases lying between them. CDR1 and CDR2 from the germline V gene are MNHEY and SVGAGI. In nucleotides, the CDR3 is TGTGCCAGCCGCCCGGTCGGGGAAAGCAATCAGCCCCAGCATTTT. As protein: CASRPVGESNQPQHF.

The gene calls are TRBV6-6 and TRBJ1-3; tentative D call: TRBD1 (6 bases). Germline V gene sequence: CDR1 MNHNY, CDR2 SVGAGI (reference sequence). This CDR3 region has 13 residues. Trimming took 4 bases from V and 8 from J, leaving 12 bases between them. The CDR3: CASSWQGWDTIYF. CDR3 nucleotide sequence: TGTGCCAGCAGTTGGCAGGGGTGGGACACCATATATTTT.

The chain couples TRBV18 to TRBJ1-1; TRBD1 agrees at 10 bases. The CDR3 consists of 14 residues. In germline, CDR1 is KGHSH, CDR2 LQKENI. The V and J ends lost 3 bases and 2 bases, in that order; junction bases with no gene match: 0. The CDR3: CASSPTGGNTEAFF. CDR3 nucleotide sequence: TGTGCCAGCTCACCGACAGGGGGCAACACTGAAGCTTTCTTT.

The chain employs TRBV5-4 and TRBJ2-7; TRBD1 is a possible D gene (6 bases). Germline V gene sequence: CDR1 SGHNT, CDR2 YYREEE (reference sequence). Trimming left V 3 bases short and J 4 bases short, with 8 bases between. There are 12 residues in the CDR3. The CDR3 region is CASSSTGYEQYF. The CDR3 bases are TGTGCCAGCAGCTCTACAGGGTACGAGCAGTACTTC.

The CDR3 DNA follows: TGTGCCAGCCACCTACGGAGGGCCTTTACCGGGGAGCTGTTTTTT. Protein product: CASHLRRAFTGELFF. The chain uses TRBV2 and TRBJ2-2; a weak D match, TRBD2 (6 bases). The germline gives CDR1 SNHLY, CDR2 FYNNEI. Trimming left V 8 bases short and J 5 bases short, with 18 bases between. CDR3 length: 15 residues. Based on the CDR3 plus reference TRBV2 and TRBJ2-2, the full variable domain is EPEVTQTPSHQVTQMGQEVILRCVPISNHLYFYWYRQILGQKVEFLVSFYNNEISEKSEIFDDQFSVERPDGSNFTLKIRSTKLEDSAMYFCASHLRRAFTGELFFGEGSRLTVL.

V usage is TRBV5-6 and J usage is TRBJ1-1, with 10 bases matching TRBD1. This CDR3 has 15 residues. The germline V gene encodes CDR1 SGHDT and CDR2 YYEEEE. Unmatched junction bases numbered 5, after V lost 4 bases and J lost 2 bases. The chain's CDR3 is CASSPRTGGNTEAFF. The CDR3 bases are TGTGCCAGCAGCCCTAGGACAGGGGGAAACACTGAAGCTTTCTTT.

Only a few counts were recorded for this clone. The chain recombines TRBV6-5 with TRBJ1-1; no clear D. The ends were cut back, 0 bases at V and 4 bases at J, with 6 bases in the middle. CDR1 and CDR2 from the germline V gene are MNHEY and SVGAGI. The CDR3 consists of 13 residues. CDR3 coding DNA: TGTGCCAGCAGTTACTCCACGGGCACTGAAGCTTTCTTT. Protein sequence: CASSYSTGTEAFF.

The chain couples TRBV7-2 to TRBJ2-4; 8 bases are shared with TRBD2. This CDR3 is built from 16 residues. Per the germline V gene, CDR1 is SGHTA and CDR2 is FQGNSA. Germline trimming cut 1 base from V and 2 bases from J; bases unmatched to any gene: 4. The CDR3 DNA reads TGTGCCAGCAGCTTAGTGGTAGCGGGGTCCAAAAACATTCAGTACTTC. Translation gives CASSLVVAGSKNIQYF.

V gene TRBV28 combines with J gene TRBJ2-2; 7 bases match TRBD1. This CDR3 comprises 16 residues. The V gene end was trimmed by 1 base and the J gene end by 4 bases; junction bases not matched to a gene: 6. Germline values: CDR1 MDHEN, CDR2 SYDVKM. CDR3: CASSLFSGGGTGELFF. The CDR3 DNA follows: TGTGCCAGCAGTTTATTTTCAGGGGGTGGCACCGGGGAGCTGTTTTTT. Looking up the rest from reference TRBV28 and TRBJ2-2 gives the full variable domain: DVKVTQSSRYLVKRTGEKVFLECVQDMDHENMFWYRQDPGLGLRLIYFSYDVKMKEKGDIPEGYSVSREKKERFSLILESASTNQTSMYLCASSLFSGGGTGELFFGEGSRLTVL.

This clone has just one count. This chain links TRBV19 with TRBJ2-5; 8 bases match TRBD1. This CDR3 spans 16 amino acids. V was pared by 3 bases and J by 7 bases, with 13 bases of the junction left unmatched. Looked up from germline, CDR1 is LNHDA and CDR2 is SQIVND (reference sequence). The CDR3 loop reads CASSISSRGQVGTQYF. The CDR3 DNA reads as TGTGCCAGTAGTATTTCAAGCAGGGGGCAAGTGGGGACCCAGTACTTC.

The V call is TRBV19, the J call TRBJ2-5; TRBD1 matches at 9 bases. The CDR3 length is 14 residues. CDR1 is LNHDA and CDR2 is SQIVND in the germline V gene (reference sequence). V was clipped by 4 bases and J by 4 bases; unmatched bases: 4. CDR3 nucleotides: TGTGCCAGTAGTAACAGGGGGCTCGGAGAGACCCAGTACTTC. Protein: CASSNRGLGETQYF.